A single sample is the source of the 22 T cell receptor beta chains below, sequenced in a study of T cell changes during pregnancy in multiple sclerosis. Profiling relied on immunoSEQ multiplex PCR, and the TCRdb table lists in-frame clones only, not all of them. Among 60,000 or so clones, about 91% were seen once, and the ten largest hold 0.8% to 1%. This sample comprised peripheral blood, obtained before pregnancy. These receptors originate from a female donor with multiple sclerosis, enrolled in a pregnancy study.

The chain joins TRBV7-3 to TRBJ2-3; 8 nucleotides match TRBD2. With 5 bases clipped from V and 6 bases from J, the junction kept 13 bases outside the gene matches. Germline V gene sequence: CDR1 SGHTA, CDR2 FQGTGA. CDR3 length: 16 amino acids. The CDR3 reads CASSLGVAGPGDTQYF. CDR3 sequence (DNA): TGTGCCAGCAGCCTCGGGGTAGCGGGGCCCGGGGATACGCAGTATTTT.

The chain combines TRBV4-3 with TRBJ2-1; TRBD1 agrees at 8 bases. The CDR3 is made up of 16 amino acids. Trimming at V came to 3 bases and at J to 7 bases, leaving 11 bases not matched to a gene. CDR1 and CDR2 from the germline V gene are LGHNA and YSLEER. CDR3 bases: TGCGCCAGCAGCCATCGTCGTGACAGGGGAGCAAATGAGCAGTTCTTC. Translating it yields CASSHRRDRGANEQFF.

The rearrangement joins TRBV9 to TRBJ2-7; D possibly corresponds to TRBD2 (6 bases). Trimming cost V 4 bases and J 7 bases, with 15 bases left between them. The CDR3 has 13 residues. Per germline, CDR1 SGDLS and CDR2 YYNGEE. This CDR3 reads CASSSRDSREQYF. CDR3 DNA sequence: TGTGCCAGCAGCAGCCGGGACTCGAGGGAGCAGTACTTC.

The gene calls are TRBV4-3 and TRBJ2-1, with D possibly matching TRBD2 (5 bases). The V gene lost 4 bases and the J gene lost 7 bases, with 5 bases spanning the gap. The CDR3 extends over 11 amino acids. Germline values: CDR1 LGHNA, CDR2 YSLEER. CDR3 nucleotides: TGCGCCAGCAGCCCGGGGAATGAGCAGTTCTTC. The encoded protein is CASSPGNEQFF.

The chain couples TRBV4-3 to TRBJ2-3, with 12 nucleotides matching TRBD2. Germline V gene data show CDR1 as LGHNA and CDR2 as YSLEER. The CDR3 has 16 residues. V was clipped by 3 bases and J by 6 bases; unmatched bases: 7. In nucleotides, the CDR3 is TGCGCCAGCAGCCAGAGACTAGCGGGGGCGGGGGATACGCAGTATTTT. Amino acid sequence: CASSQRLAGAGDTQYF.

The rearrangement joins TRBV11-2 to TRBJ2-7; D is perhaps TRBD1 (8 bases). This CDR3 contains 16 residues. Per germline, CDR1 SGHAT and CDR2 FQNNGV. V lost 3 bases and J 4 bases, leaving 19 bases between the germline ends. The CDR3 is CASSFSQTGGAYEQYF. The DNA of the CDR3 is TGTGCCAGCAGCTTTTCCCAAACAGGGGGGGCTTACGAGCAGTACTTC.

V is TRBV5-5 and J is TRBJ1-4; D is perhaps TRBD1 (5 bases). Germline V gives CDR1 SGHKS, CDR2 YYEKEE (reference sequence). The CDR3 runs to 16 residues. The V and J ends lost 1 base and 0 bases respectively, with 10 bases between them. In DNA form, the CDR3 reads TGTGCCAGCAGCTTGTATGAGACAGCAACTAATGAAAAACTGTTTTTT. This codes for CASSLYETATNEKLFF.

The chain recombines TRBV7-2 with TRBJ2-7; possible D gene TRBD1, 5 bases. This CDR3 has 12 amino acids. CDR1 and CDR2 from the germline V gene are SGHTA and FQGNSA. The V end was cut by 1 base, the J end by 9 bases, with 10 bases between. CDR3 nucleotide sequence: TGTGCCAGCAGCTTAGGGGAAAGGGGGCAGTACTTC. Amino acid sequence: CASSLGERGQYF. Looking up the rest from reference TRBV7-2 and TRBJ2-7 gives the full variable domain: GAGVSQSPSNKVTEKGKDVELRCDPISGHTALYWYRQSLGQGLEFLIYFQGNSAPDKSGLPSDRFSAERTGGSVSTLTIQRTQQEDSAVYLCASSLGERGQYFGPGTRLTVT.

The CDR3 DNA reads as TGTGCCAGCAGCCGGTTAGGGACAGGTATAGATACGCAGTATTTT. Encoded protein: CASSRLGTGIDTQYF. J is TRBJ2-3 and V is TRBV7-9; the match to TRBD1 covers 8 bases. Germline-derived CDR1 and CDR2 are SEHNR and FQNEAQ (reference sequence). The CDR3 loop spans 15 amino acids. V shed 5 bases, J shed 5 bases, and the junction held 9 bases outside the gene matches.

V gene TRBV19 combines with J gene TRBJ2-1, with D perhaps matching TRBD1 (5 bases). The CDR3 has 14 residues. The V end lost 4 bases, the J end lost 3 bases, and 10 bases lay between the germline ends. Germline V gene data show CDR1 as LNHDA and CDR2 as SQIVND (reference sequence). DNA of the CDR3: TGTGCCAGTAGTAGACAGAACTTCTACAATGAGCAGTTCTTC. It specifies CASSRQNFYNEQFF.

As to this clone: One junction end does not reproduce the germline sequence, and a read error may be involved. The chain couples TRBV7-7 to TRBJ2-3; TRBD1 matches 7 bases. Germline V gene data show CDR1 as SSHAT and CDR2 as FNYEAQ (reference sequence). CDR3 length: 13 amino acids. CDR3 DNA: TGTGCTAGCAGCTTAGACAGGGCAGATACGCAGTATTTT. Amino acid sequence: CASSLDRADTQYF.

The chain couples TRBV13 to TRBJ2-1; TRBD2 matches at 14 bases. This CDR3 is 17 amino acids long. The germline V gene encodes CDR1 PRHDT and CDR2 FYEKMQ (reference sequence). Trimming at V came to 4 bases and at J to 5 bases, leaving 7 bases not matched to a gene. Written as DNA, the CDR3 is TGTGCCAGCAGCTCGGGACTAGCGGGGGCTATTCACAATGAGCAGTTCTTC. Protein sequence: CASSSGLAGAIHNEQFF.

The chain recombines TRBV9 with TRBJ2-5, with 11 bases aligning to TRBD2. Losses at the gene ends were 3 bases for V and 5 bases for J; bases not matched to a gene: 9. The CDR3 length is 16 residues. CDR1 and CDR2 (germline): SGDLS, YYNGEE. The CDR3 bases are TGTGCCAGCAGCGAAATAGCGGGGGGGGATTGGGAGACCCAGTACTTC. It is translated as CASSEIAGGDWETQYF.

The chain has TRBV19 and TRBJ2-2; 7 nucleotides line up with TRBD1. Looked up from germline, CDR1 is LNHDA and CDR2 is SQIVND (reference sequence). V dropped 5 bases and J dropped 6; count of bases not matched to a gene: 3. The CDR3 is made up of 13 amino acids. CDR3 in DNA: TGTGCCAGTAGTCCTACAGGGGCCGGGGAGCTGTTTTTT. This encodes CASSPTGAGELFF.

The CDR3 DNA reads TGTGCCAGCAGCACCGGGACAGGGTGGAAAGATGAGCAGTTCTTC. This translates into CASSTGTGWKDEQFF. The chain employs TRBV7-9 and TRBJ2-1; 9 bases are a match to TRBD1. Germline lookup yields CDR1 SEHNR and CDR2 FQNEAQ (reference sequence). The trim removed 5 bases at V and 8 bases at J, leaving 10 bases unmatched. CDR3 length: 15 residues. Full variable domain (rest looked up from reference TRBV7-9 and TRBJ2-1): DTGVSQNPRHKITKRGQNVTFRCDPISEHNRLYWYRQTLGQGPEFLTYFQNEAQLEKSRLLSDRFSAERPKGSFSTLEIQRTEQGDSAMYLCASSTGTGWKDEQFFGPGTRLTVL.

The V and J genes are TRBV9 and TRBJ1-2; 10 bases are a match to TRBD1. Trimming took 4 bases from V and 8 from J; bases not matched to a gene: 11. The germline CDR1 and CDR2 sequences are SGDLS and YYNGEE. The CDR3 has 15 residues. CDR3 sequence: CASSTRQGAQGGYTF. DNA of the CDR3: TGTGCCAGCAGCACTAGACAGGGGGCGCAGGGAGGCTACACCTTC.

The chain recombines TRBV18 with TRBJ1-2; TRBD1 is a possible D gene (5 bases). Trimming pared 2 bases from V and 10 bases from J, leaving 14 bases between. The CDR3 runs to 13 residues. Germline V CDR1 and CDR2: KGHSH, LQKENI. For the CDR3, the DNA is TGTGCCAGCTCACCAGGCGCGGGACCTTACTACACCTTC. Protein: CASSPGAGPYYTF.

V is TRBV29-1 and J is TRBJ2-1, with 9 bases aligning to TRBD2. The CDR3 covers 16 residues. Unmatched junction bases numbered 8, after V lost 1 base and J lost 4 bases. Germline V gives CDR1 SQVTM, CDR2 ANQGSEA. CDR3 sequence: CSVEGGTSGPYNEQFF. CDR3 nucleotides: TGCAGCGTTGAAGGGGGTACTAGCGGGCCTTACAATGAGCAGTTCTTC.

In its sample, this clone was seen a few times. This rearrangement joins TRBV2 to TRBJ1-3; a weak D match, TRBD1 (6 bases). Looked up from germline, CDR1 is SNHLY and CDR2 is FYNNEI. The CDR3 extends over 16 amino acids. V gave up 5 bases and J gave up 4 bases, with 18 bases separating them. CDR3 DNA sequence: TGTGCCAGCAGTCCTAGGGGACAAGTGTCCGGAAACACCATATATTTT. Translating it yields CASSPRGQVSGNTIYF.

This clone was observed a few times. CDR3 residues: CASSVGQVPNEQFF. DNA of the CDR3: TGTGCCAGCAGCGTAGGTCAGGTGCCCAATGAGCAGTTCTTC. The chain uses TRBV9 and TRBJ2-1; no definite D call. V lost 0 bases, J lost 6 bases, and 10 bases lay in between. CDR1 and CDR2 from the germline V gene are SGDLS and YYNGEE. This CDR3 is 14 amino acids long.

In its sample, this clone was seen a few times. The V call is TRBV21-1, the J call TRBJ1-1; the DNA was not used to check the table's D call, TRBD1. TRBV21-1 is a pseudogene. The CDR3 totals 13 residues. The DNA of the CDR3 is TGTGCCAGCAGCCTTACAGGGATCACTGAAGCTTTCTTT. This codes for CASSLTGITEAFF.

This clone showed up just once. The chain combines TRBV7-9 with TRBJ2-5; TRBD2 agrees at 10 bases. V dropped 2 bases and J dropped 0; count of bases not matched to a gene: 3. There are 16 residues in the CDR3. Germline CDR1 is SEHNR and CDR2 is FQNEAQ (reference sequence). Here the CDR3 reads CASSLFSGGYQETQYF. Here the CDR3 DNA reads TGTGCCAGCAGCTTATTTAGCGGGGGGTACCAAGAGACCCAGTACTTC.